A single sample gave rise to the 29 T cell receptor beta chains below, sequenced in a study of CD8+CD57+ T cells in acquired aplastic anemia. CDR3 and TCR beta VDJ profiling relied on genomic DNA as the template. One entry per CDR3 protein results from TCRdb running MiXCR on the reads. The sample includes around 500,000 distinct CDR3 sequences, approximately 32% of them seen just once. Patients chosen for sequencing had CD8+CD57+ cells that had expanded, as shown by flow cytometry. The specimen sequenced was sorted CD4+, CD8+, or CD8+CD57+ T cells (not recorded which) from PBMCs. The receptors shown here come from a human donor with aplastic anemia.

In its sample, this clonotype was seen a few times. This chain links TRBV20-1 with TRBJ2-7; D is unresolved. Germline V CDR1 and CDR2: DFQATT, SNEGSKA (reference sequence). The V end lost 8 bases, the J end lost 1 base, and 12 bases lay between the germline ends. The CDR3 covers 12 residues. The CDR3 is CSPYIPSYEQYF. DNA for the CDR3: TGCAGTCCCTATATACCTTCCTACGAGCAGTACTTC.

This clonotype was recorded a few times. This chain links TRBV19 with TRBJ2-7, with 10 positions matching TRBD1. V dropped 5 bases and J dropped 3; count of bases not matched to a gene: 10. The germline V gene encodes CDR1 LNHDA and CDR2 SQIVND (reference sequence). CDR3 length: 16 residues. The CDR3 DNA follows: TGTGCCAGTAGTGCGATCCTCGGACAGGGGGTCTACGAGCAGTACTTC. Protein: CASSAILGQGVYEQYF.

The rearrangement links TRBV7-3 to TRBJ2-1; D not certain. The CDR3 has 14 amino acids. V gave up 4 bases and J gave up 6 bases, with 13 bases separating them. The germline gives CDR1 SGHTA, CDR2 FQGTGA. The CDR3 nucleotides are TGTGCCAGCAGCTCATGGGGTGCTGCCAATGAGCAGTTCTTC. Its protein product is CASSSWGAANEQFF.

There are many counts of this clonotype. This chain links TRBV9 with TRBJ1-2, with D unclear. Looked up from germline, CDR1 is SGDLS and CDR2 is YYNGEE. V gave up 3 bases and J gave up 2 bases, with 11 bases separating them. CDR3 length: 14 amino acids. The CDR3 loop reads CASSADGRNYGYTF. The CDR3 nucleotides are TGTGCCAGCAGCGCGGACGGCCGAAACTATGGCTACACCTTC.

This clonotype was found a few times. The germline gene is not matched at one end of the junction; a read error may be the cause. The chain is built from TRBV24-1 and TRBJ2-7, with 9 bases aligning to TRBD1. The germline gives CDR1 KGHDR, CDR2 SFDVKD. This CDR3 contains 13 residues. CDR3 in amino acids: CASSERGQGQQYF. The CDR3 nucleotides read TGTGCCAGCAGTGAACGCGGACAGGGGCAGCAGTACTTC.

This clonotype showed up many times. This chain joins TRBV29-1 and TRBJ2-3; TRBD2 might be the D (5 bases). There are 13 residues in the CDR3. Deletions cut 8 bases from V and 2 bases from J, with 14 bases between. Per the germline V gene, CDR1 is SQVTM and CDR2 is ANQGSEA. Written as DNA, the CDR3 is TGCAGCCTCGGGGATTTCCACACAGATACGCAGTATTTT. It translates to CSLGDFHTDTQYF.

This chain links TRBV6-2 or TRBV6-3 with TRBJ1-6; TRBD1 is a possible D gene (6 bases). Trimming cost V 6 bases and J 10 bases, with 19 bases left between them. Germline V CDR1 and CDR2: MNHEY, SVGEGT. The CDR3 totals 15 residues. The CDR3 sequence: CASSLRDTDDSPLHF. The CDR3 DNA reads TGTGCCAGCAGCCTTCGGGACACTGATGACTCACCCCTCCACTTT.

Comment on this clonotype: This clone may be a read error of a much larger clone one base away. The J gene is TRBJ1-2, the V gene TRBV10-3, with 8 positions matching TRBD1. Germline CDR1 reads ENHRY; CDR2 reads SYGVKD. V was clipped by 6 bases and J by 6 bases; unmatched bases: 12. This CDR3 has 15 residues. This CDR3 reads CAISQSRGRVDGYTF. CDR3 nucleotide sequence: TGTGCCATCAGCCAATCCAGGGGGCGCGTCGATGGCTACACCTTC.

CDR3 sequence (DNA): TGCGCCAGCAGCCAAGGGGTCGGGGGATGGGGGTCCTACGAGCAGTACTTC. Its protein is CASSQGVGGWGSYEQYF. The rearrangement uses TRBV4-3 and TRBJ2-7; perhaps TRBD2 as D (6 bases). Germline assignment: CDR1 LGHNA and CDR2 YSLEER. Trimming took 1 base from V and 1 from J, leaving 17 bases between them. The CDR3 spans 17 residues.

In this sample, this clonotype turned up a few times. CDR3 in DNA: TGTGCCAGCAGCCAAGTTTCAGGGGGTGGCGAGCAGTACTTC. Translating it yields CASSQVSGGGEQYF. The chain carries TRBV3-1 and TRBJ2-7; 7 nucleotides match TRBD1. The CDR3 extends over 14 amino acids. Per germline, CDR1 LGHDT and CDR2 YNNKEL (reference sequence). The trim removed 1 base at V and 6 bases at J, leaving 6 bases unmatched.

Many counts were recorded for this clonotype. The V and J genes are TRBV10-3 and TRBJ1-5; D gene unclear. Trimming cost V 10 bases and J 1 base, with 11 bases left between them. The CDR3 runs to 13 residues. CDR1 and CDR2 (germline): ENHRY, SYGVKD. CDR3 region: CATTPRSNQPQHF. CDR3 DNA sequence: TGTGCCACTACCCCCCGGAGCAATCAGCCCCAGCATTTT.

A single count supports this clonotype. The genes are TRBV10-3 and TRBJ1-6, with 7 bases identical to TRBD1. The CDR3 totals 16 residues. J was trimmed by 9 bases and V by 5 bases; bases with no gene match: 13. CDR1 and CDR2 from the germline V gene are ENHRY and SYGVKD. CDR3 coding DNA: TGTGCCATCAGTAAACGACAGGGAGGCATCACTTCACCCCTCCACTTT. Amino acids: CAISKRQGGITSPLHF.

This clonotype was detected ten times or more. The CDR3 DNA reads TGTGCCACCAGTGATTTAGGGGGCGGGGTAGAGACCCAGTACTTC. This codes for CATSDLGGGVETQYF. The genes are TRBV24-1 and TRBJ2-5; perhaps TRBD1 as D (7 bases). Germline values: CDR1 KGHDR, CDR2 SFDVKD. This CDR3 contains 15 residues. Trimming shortened V by 1 base and J by 4 bases, and 12 bases separated the two germline ends.

This chain links TRBV20-1 with TRBJ2-1; 8 bases map to TRBD2. Trimming took 4 bases from V and 9 from J; bases not matched to a gene: 8. The CDR3 consists of 13 residues. Germline-derived CDR1 and CDR2 are DFQATT and SNEGSKA (reference sequence). CDR3 bases: TGCAGTGCTACCCCCGCGGGAGGTATTGAGCAGTTCTTC. Its translation: CSATPAGGIEQFF.

The V call is TRBV5-1, the J call TRBJ2-7, with TRBD1 identical over 8 bases. The CDR3 spans 15 residues. Germline trimming cut 4 bases from V and 1 base from J; bases unmatched to any gene: 7. Germline-derived CDR1 and CDR2 are SGHRS and YFSETQ. Written as DNA, the CDR3 is TGCGCCAGCAGCCCAGAATGGACAGGGTCCTACGAGCAGTACTTC. Its translation is CASSPEWTGSYEQYF.

J is TRBJ1-1 and V is TRBV25-1; D is possibly TRBD1 (5 bases). This CDR3 spans 14 amino acids. Trimming shortened V by 6 bases and J by 2 bases, and 13 bases separated the two germline ends. Germline CDR1 and CDR2: MGHDK and SYGVNS. CDR3 coding DNA: TGTGCCAGCAGCCATCAGGGTAAAAACACTGAAGCTTTCTTT. This encodes CASSHQGKNTEAFF.

This clonotype was counted between two and nine times. CDR3 in amino acids: CASSARTAGNTEAFF. The CDR3, as DNA: TGTGCCAGCAGCGCTCGGACTGCGGGGAACACTGAAGCTTTCTTT. The chain recombines TRBV9 with TRBJ1-1; D not certain. The germline V gene encodes CDR1 SGDLS and CDR2 YYNGEE. V was trimmed by 3 bases and J by 1 base, leaving 13 bases between them. The CDR3 consists of 15 residues.

Regarding this clonotype: It is likely a read error, because the conserved phenylalanine at the end of the CDR3 is missing. The chain recombines TRBV2 with TRBJ1-5, with D maybe TRBD1 (6 bases). CDR1 SNHLY and CDR2 FYNNEI come from the germline V gene. CDR3 length: 13 amino acids. The CDR3 sequence is CAGSGQTNQPQHL. DNA of the CDR3: TGTGCCGGCAGTGGACAGACTAATCAGCCCCAGCATCTT.

V gene TRBV7-9 combines with J gene TRBJ2-3; D is unclear. Germline V gene sequence: CDR1 SEHNR, CDR2 FQNEAQ (reference sequence). CDR3 length: 14 residues. With 5 bases removed from V and 3 bases from J, the gap between germline ends came to 12 bases. CDR3 sequence reads: CASSQTHPTDTQYF. In DNA, the CDR3 is TGTGCCAGCAGCCAAACACACCCTACAGATACGCAGTATTTT.

This clonotype was observed a handful of times. The chain recombines TRBV6-1 with TRBJ2-7; TRBD1 is a possible D gene (6 bases). The germline gives CDR1 MNHNS, CDR2 SASEGT. V dropped 7 bases and J dropped 2 bases, with 12 bases sitting between them. CDR3 length equals 13 residues. The CDR3 region is CASTTPGAYEQYF. DNA for the CDR3: TGTGCCAGCACTACCCCAGGGGCCTACGAGCAGTACTTC.

The chain links TRBV25-1 to TRBJ1-2, with a weak D call TRBD1 (6 bases). Trimming left V 6 bases short and J 6 bases short, with 14 bases between. Germline values: CDR1 MGHDK, CDR2 SYGVNS. The CDR3 runs 13 residues. CDR3 sequence reads: CASRSDRDNGYTF. CDR3 DNA sequence: TGTGCCAGCAGGTCGGATAGGGACAATGGCTACACCTTC.

This clonotype showed up just a few times. V gene TRBV7-3 combines with J gene TRBJ2-1; D perhaps matches TRBD1 (5 bases). The CDR3 covers 15 residues. The V gene's germline CDR1 is SGHTA and CDR2 FQGTGA. The V and J ends lost 2 bases and 4 bases respectively, with 12 bases between them. The CDR3 nucleotides are TGTGCCAGCAGCTTAGAACGACAGACTTACAATGAGCAGTTCTTC. It yields the protein CASSLERQTYNEQFF.

The V and J genes are TRBV25-1 and TRBJ2-3; TRBD1 agrees at 10 bases. The tail of the sequence fits TRBJ2-5 better, so the J call may be wrong. Germline V gene sequence: CDR1 MGHDK, CDR2 SYGVNS. The CDR3 contains 16 residues. The DNA of the CDR3 is TGTGCCAGCAGCTTAGTCCTCGGACAGGGGGGAGAGACCCAGTACTTC. It codes for CASSLVLGQGGETQYF.

With respect to this clonotype: The CDR3 does not close with the conserved phenylalanine or tryptophan, likely indicating a read error. This chain links TRBV7-9 with TRBJ2-5, with D possibly being TRBD2 (5 bases). Trimming left V 2 bases short and J 3 bases short, with 13 bases between. CDR1 is SEHNR and CDR2 is FQNEAQ in the germline V gene (reference sequence). This CDR3 has 15 residues. CDR3 loop: CASSLPRTGKETQYL. DNA of the CDR3: TGTGCCAGCAGCTTACCCCGGACGGGAAAAGAGACCCAGTACCTC.

The table lists this clonotype with many counts. This chain uses TRBV20-1 with TRBJ2-7; 12 bases agree with TRBD2. The CDR3 has 13 residues. CDR1 and CDR2 (germline): DFQATT, SNEGSKA (reference sequence). With 6 bases clipped from V and 4 bases from J, the junction kept 4 bases outside the gene matches. The CDR3 coding sequence is TGCAGTGCAGAACTAGCGGGAGGATACGAGCAGTACTTC. This codes for CSAELAGGYEQYF.

The table lists this clonotype with a few counts. The V and J genes are TRBV27 and TRBJ1-6; possible D gene TRBD1, 6 bases. Deletions cut 7 bases from V and 7 bases from J, with 14 bases between. This CDR3 is built from 14 residues. Germline assignment: CDR1 MNHEY and CDR2 SMNVEV (reference sequence). CDR3 nucleotide sequence: TGTGCCAGCACGCGGACAGTGCCCAATTCACCCCTCCACTTT. This gives the protein CASTRTVPNSPLHF.

The J gene is TRBJ2-5, the V gene TRBV20-1; D not resolved. CDR1 and CDR2 (germline): DFQATT, SNEGSKA (reference sequence). There are 14 residues in the CDR3. V lost 3 bases to trimming and J lost 0 bases, with 11 bases between them. The CDR3: CSASTVGNQETQYF. The DNA for the CDR3 is TGCAGTGCTAGTACCGTAGGGAACCAAGAGACCCAGTACTTC.

This chain joins TRBV9 and TRBJ2-3, with 9 positions matching TRBD2. The CDR3 extends over 16 amino acids. After removal of 5 bases from V and 2 bases from J, the junction contained 9 bases not matched to a gene. Germline V lookup: CDR1 SGDLS, CDR2 YYNGEE. CDR3 region: CASSFEAGGSTDTQYF. The CDR3 coding sequence is TGTGCCAGCAGTTTTGAGGCGGGGGGGTCCACAGATACGCAGTATTTT. The whole variable domain, filled in from reference TRBV9 and TRBJ2-3, reads DSGVTQTPKHLITATGQRVTLRCSPRSGDLSVYWYQQSLDQGLQFLIQYYNGEERAKGNILERFSAQQFPDLHSELNLSSLELGDSALYFCASSFEAGGSTDTQYFGPGTRLTVL.

This clonotype was found many times. The rearrangement joins TRBV12-3 or TRBV12-4 to TRBJ1-6; D uncertain. Deletions cut 5 bases from V and 7 bases from J, with 12 bases between. The CDR3 consists of 14 residues. CDR3: CASSHREPNSPLHF. The DNA of the CDR3 is TGTGCCAGCAGTCACCGGGAACCCAATTCACCCCTCCACTTT.